This T cell receptor beta chain was captured in a study of type 1 regulatory T cells. The overall study: This in vitro CD4 product, T-allo10, is enriched for Tr1 cells and alloantigen-specific. Study-level results: Type 1 regulatory T cells had a more restricted TCR repertoire than non-type 1 regulatory T cells.

As to this clonotype: As yet, its antigen is unknown.

Using its own MiXCR run on the reads, TCRdb lists one record per CDR3 protein. The profile covers approximately 77,000 distinct CDR3 sequences, with 20% to 25% appearing a single time and less than 10% taken by the ten largest. Germline V gives CDR1 DFQATT, CDR2 SNEGSKA (reference sequence). There are 14 residues in the CDR3. V lost 4 bases, J lost 4 bases, and 16 bases lay in between. The chain uses TRBV20-1 and TRBJ1-1; D may be TRBD1 (5 bases). This TCR was sampled from a human donor in good health. The specimen sequenced was cultured type 1 regulatory T (Tr1) cells, either the whole culture or a sorted fraction (not recorded which). DNA for the CDR3: TGCAGTGCTAACGCGCGGCAGGGAATCACTGAAGCTTTCTTT. It yields the protein CSANARQGITEAFF.